This TCR beta chain was recorded in a study of low-dose radiotherapy and immunotherapy resistance in tumors. Overall study context: Each two-week cycle included intravenous cyclophosphamide 200 mg/m2, given one day before radiation and immunotherapy.

Ten or more counts support this clonotype. TRAV- and TRBV-specific primers, spanning alpha and beta chains, primed first-strand cDNA. TCRs were put through approximately 20 PCR cycles of amplification with Phusion. A constant-region primer and the V-primer adapter served as the primer pair. TCRdb reanalysed the reads using MiXCR and keeps one entry per CDR3 protein. Found here are about 44,000 distinct CDR3 sequences, 25% of them singletons; the top ten hold 10%. The time point denotes: after trial treatment. As for treatment: LDRT plus nivolumab, ipilimumab, low-dose cyclophosphamide and aspirin (RACIN trial). Nivolumab, ipilimumab, aspirin, low-dose cyclophosphamide and low-dose radiotherapy were all administered to the donors. The CDR3 has 17 amino acids. Germline V gene data show CDR1 as DFQATT and CDR2 as SNEGSKA (reference sequence). J lost 4 bases, V lost 2 bases, and 14 bases had no gene match.

The chain employs TRBV20-1 and TRBJ2-3; 8 nucleotides line up with TRBD2. The TCR comes from a male donor with prostate cancer. Source: PBMCs, taken after low-dose radiotherapy plus immunotherapy. The CDR3 DNA is TGCAGTGCTAGACGCGGGACTAGTCCACTGGGTGCAGATACGCAGTATTTT. It specifies CSARRGTSPLGADTQYF.